What follows is one T cell receptor beta chain and its context. The junction differs from germline at one of its ends, possibly a read error. This sample stems from a study of T cells in Graves' hyperthyroidism and ophthalmopathy. TCR beta CDR3 region amplification was performed from RNA transcripts. First-round RT-PCR with HTBI primers amplified the TCR CDR3 region. TCRdb passed the multiplex PCR reads through MiXCR, listing each CDR3 protein once. The data hold about 760,000 distinct CDR3 sequences, with over 35% observed a single time. This CDR3 is 13 amino acids long. Germline V gene data show CDR1 as MNHEY and CDR2 as SVGAGI.

This rearrangement joins TRBV6-5 to TRBJ2-5; 8 bases match TRBD1. What was sequenced was blood. The source of this sequence is a middle-aged woman with Graves' hyperthyroidism. DNA for the CDR3: TGTGCCATCAGTGCCGACAGGGGAGAGACCCAGTACTTC. Protein sequence: CAISADRGETQYF.